Sequencing of this T cell receptor (beta chain) was carried out in a study of spatial heterogeneity in lung cancer. Study-wide background: There were consistently more beta-chain sequences detected than alpha-chain sequences. Findings and limits, study-wide: Resection blood, more than follow-up blood, showed ubiquitous expanded tumor TCRs.

The study tagged each TCR cDNA molecule with a unique molecular identifier. TCRdb used MiXCR to reprocess the 5' RACE reads, holding one entry per CDR3 protein. This sample has around 74,000 distinct CDR3 sequences, with 10% to 15% found just once. As regards this clonotype: What it binds is not known.

The trim removed 1 base at V and 2 bases at J, leaving 12 bases unmatched. Germline CDR1 and CDR2: SGHRS and YFSETQ. This CDR3 contains 17 residues. Described time point: sample taken at primary tumor resection. Tumor, nontumor lung or frozen PBMC supplied whole RNA, sequenced without sorting. Samples were donated by 72 untreated early-stage non-small cell lung cancer patients. The chain has TRBV5-1 and TRBJ2-7, with TRBD1 matching over 7 bases. The input for sequencing was PBMCs, taken at surgery. This receptor was identified in a male donor with early-stage non-small cell lung cancer. This CDR3 is CASSLFGDRVGTYEQYF. Written as DNA, the CDR3 is TGCGCCAGCAGCTTGTTCGGAGACAGGGTGGGGACCTACGAGCAGTACTTC.